The T cell receptor (beta chain) under discussion was sequenced for a study of OX40 agonist ivuxolimab in advanced cancers. Germline V gene data show CDR1 as MNHEY and CDR2 as SMNVEV (reference sequence). This CDR3 is built from 16 residues. Trimming took 8 bases from V and 0 from J; bases not matched to a gene: 10. Data came from immunoSEQ multiplex PCR; TCRdb stores just in-frame clones and leaves some out. The data show tens of thousands of clones, 87% seen once. This rearrangement joins TRBV27 to TRBJ1-3, with 7 bases lining up with TRBD1. This clonotype originated in an adult with an advanced solid tumor such as melanoma, head and neck, liver or kidney cancer. Sequenced material: CD4+ or CD8+ T cells sorted from blood, taken in a trial of the OX40 agonist ivuxolimab. In nucleotides, the CDR3 is TGTGCCAGCGCCAAGCGGGACAGATTCTCTGGAAACACCATATATTTT. Protein: CASAKRDRFSGNTIYF.